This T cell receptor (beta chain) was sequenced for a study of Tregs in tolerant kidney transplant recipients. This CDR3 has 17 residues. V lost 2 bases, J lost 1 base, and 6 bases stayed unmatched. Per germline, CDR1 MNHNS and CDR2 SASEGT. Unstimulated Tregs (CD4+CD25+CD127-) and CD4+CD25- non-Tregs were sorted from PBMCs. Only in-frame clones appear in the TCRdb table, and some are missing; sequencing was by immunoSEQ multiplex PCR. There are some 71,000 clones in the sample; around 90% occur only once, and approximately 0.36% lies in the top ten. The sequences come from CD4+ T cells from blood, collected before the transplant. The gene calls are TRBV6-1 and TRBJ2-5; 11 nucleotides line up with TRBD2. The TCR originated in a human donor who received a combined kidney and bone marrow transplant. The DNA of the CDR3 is TGTGCCAGCAGTGAAAAGGGACTAGCGGAGTTCCAAGAGACCCAGTACTTC. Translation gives CASSEKGLAEFQETQYF.